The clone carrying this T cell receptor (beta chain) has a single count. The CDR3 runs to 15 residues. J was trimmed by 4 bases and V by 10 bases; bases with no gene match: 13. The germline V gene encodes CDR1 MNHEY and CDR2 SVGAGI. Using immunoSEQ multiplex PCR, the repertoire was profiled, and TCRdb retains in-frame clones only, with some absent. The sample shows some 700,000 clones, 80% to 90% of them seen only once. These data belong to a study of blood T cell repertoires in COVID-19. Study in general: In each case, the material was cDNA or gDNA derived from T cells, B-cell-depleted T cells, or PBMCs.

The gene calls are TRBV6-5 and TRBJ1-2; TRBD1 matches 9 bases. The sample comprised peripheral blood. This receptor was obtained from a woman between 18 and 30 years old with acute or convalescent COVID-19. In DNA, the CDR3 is TGTGCCACCCAGGACAGGGGCCGTACCCCCTATGGCTACACCTTC. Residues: CATQDRGRTPYGYTF.